This T cell receptor (beta chain) appears in the sequencing data of a study of blood T cell repertoires in COVID-19. Study as a whole: Specimens from acute and convalescent COVID-19 originated in the United States, Italy and Spain.

Per the authors' pipeline: Reference gene primer amplification yielded estimated nucleated cell counts. Clones were sequenced by immunoSEQ multiplex PCR, and TCRdb holds only the in-frame ones, with some missing. V, J and clone size were drawn from that table, and D and trimming were deduced from the DNA. The sample carries about 280,000 clones, around 86% recorded once. Germline V gives CDR1 KGHSH, CDR2 LQKENI. The CDR3 has 15 residues. Trimming cost V 1 base and J 4 bases; bases outside gene matches: 5. This TCR was sampled from a human donor in a cohort sampled during active COVID-19. The specimen was peripheral blood. The J gene is TRBJ2-3, the V gene TRBV18; TRBD2 aligns across 7 bases. The CDR3 loop reads CASSPRGTTADTQYF. DNA for the CDR3: TGTGCCAGCTCACCACGGGGGACTACTGCAGATACGCAGTATTTT.